Following are 15 T cell receptor beta chains from one sample sequenced in a study of T-cell reconstitution after alpha-beta-depleted transplantation in children. Construction of the TCRbeta library involved unique molecular identifiers. TCRdb analysed the PCR reads with MiXCR anew, one entry per CDR3 protein. Of a few hundred thousand distinct CDR3 sequences detected, 10% to 15% appear once; the ten largest clones hold around 2%. The source was PBMCs, mostly from graft donor cells, collected 360 days after TCRalphabeta/CD19-depleted stem cell transplant. Receptors were obtained from a male patient between 5 and 17 years old who had a stem cell transplant for acute myeloid leukemia, so the T cells may come from the graft donor.

The chain combines TRBV12-3 or TRBV12-4 with TRBJ2-7; TRBD1 is a possible D gene (5 bases). V lost 3 bases and J lost 5, with 11 bases in between. CDR3 length: 13 residues. CDR3 residues: CASSFQGYHEQYF. DNA for the CDR3: TGTGCCAGCAGTTTTCAGGGTTACCACGAGCAGTACTTC.

The sample holds a few counts of this clonotype. The chain joins TRBV27 to TRBJ2-4; D gene ambiguous. V was clipped by 5 bases and J by 4 bases, with 18 bases between them. This CDR3 spans 16 amino acids. In germline, CDR1 is MNHEY, CDR2 SMNVEV (reference sequence). CDR3 bases: TGTGCCAGCAGTCCCGTGATAGCTCAAGGGAAAAACATTCAGTACTTC. Its protein product is CASSPVIAQGKNIQYF.

V gene TRBV28 combines with J gene TRBJ2-1; D is undetermined. Germline V CDR1 and CDR2: MDHEN, SYDVKM. The CDR3 runs 14 residues. V was clipped by 2 bases and J by 8 bases, with 13 bases between them. The CDR3 nucleotides are TGTGCCAGCAGTTTACGTACCCCTATAGATGAGCAGTTCTTC. It encodes CASSLRTPIDEQFF.

The CDR3 DNA follows: TGTGCCACCAACGCCGACGGGACGGAGACCCAGTACTTC. It specifies CATNADGTETQYF. This chain uses TRBV24-1 with TRBJ2-5; the D call may be TRBD1 or TRBD2 (5 bases each). This CDR3 has 13 amino acids. V lost 8 bases, J lost 5 bases, and 14 bases lay in between. CDR1 is KGHDR, CDR2 SFDVKD, per germline.

This chain connects TRBV15 to TRBJ2-5; D remains unclear. The germline CDR1 and CDR2 sequences are LNHNV and YYDKDF (reference sequence). Trimming pared 1 base from V and 2 bases from J, leaving 8 bases between. This CDR3 is 14 amino acids long. CDR3 in DNA: TGTGCCACCAGCAGAGTCCGGGCACAAGAGACCCAGTACTTC. Residues: CATSRVRAQETQYF.

The chain uses TRBV9 and TRBJ2-7, with D possibly TRBD2 on 5 matching bases. Germline lookup yields CDR1 SGDLS and CDR2 YYNGEE. V was pared by 3 bases and J by 6 bases, with 10 bases between. The CDR3 covers 12 residues. The CDR3: CASSALGSEQYF. Written as DNA, the CDR3 is TGTGCCAGCAGCGCCCTGGGGAGCGAGCAGTACTTC.

The chain employs TRBV18 and TRBJ2-6; 12 nucleotides align to TRBD1. The V segment lost 6 bases and the J segment 1 base; nucleotides outside the gene matches: 7. The CDR3 spans 18 residues. Germline values: CDR1 KGHSH, CDR2 LQKENI. CDR3 sequence: CASSPTGQGASGANVLTF. CDR3 DNA: TGTGCCAGCTCCCCCACGGGACAGGGGGCTTCTGGGGCCAACGTCCTGACTTTC.

The sample holds a few counts of this clonotype. This chain links TRBV7-8 with TRBJ2-5, with D uncertain. Germline values: CDR1 SGHVS, CDR2 FQNEAQ. The CDR3 runs 19 residues. Deletions cut 4 bases from V and 3 bases from J, with 27 bases between. CDR3 residues: CASSSQRAQGMSNEETQYF. As DNA, the CDR3 is TGTGCCAGCAGCTCCCAACGGGCCCAAGGGATGAGTAATGAAGAGACCCAGTACTTC.

This clonotype was observed a handful of times. This sequence joins TRBV6-4 and TRBJ2-7, with D possibly being TRBD2 (5 bases). The CDR3 has 15 residues. The V gene lost 8 bases and the J gene lost 0 bases, with 17 bases spanning the gap. Per the germline V gene, CDR1 is MRHNA and CDR2 is SNTAGT. The CDR3 loop is CASFAAVTSSYEQYF. In DNA, the CDR3 is TGTGCCAGCTTCGCGGCCGTCACTAGCTCCTACGAGCAGTACTTC.

This clonotype was seen a few times. The V call is TRBV20-1, the J call TRBJ2-3, with D uncertain. CDR1 DFQATT and CDR2 SNEGSKA come from the germline V gene (reference sequence). Trimming shortened V by 3 bases and J by 8 bases, and 9 bases separated the two germline ends. The CDR3 runs 11 residues. Here the CDR3 DNA reads TGCAGTGCTAGGAATCAGCTTACGCAGTATTTT. This codes for CSARNQLTQYF.

The V call is TRBV11-2, the J call TRBJ2-1, with 7 bases lining up with TRBD2. Germline V CDR1 and CDR2: SGHAT, FQNNGV. The CDR3 contains 16 residues. Trimming took 5 bases from V and 0 from J; bases not matched to a gene: 7. CDR3 region: CASSTQERGSYNEQFF. For the CDR3, the DNA is TGTGCCAGCAGCACCCAAGAGCGGGGCTCCTACAATGAGCAGTTCTTC.

The genes are TRBV23-1 and TRBJ2-7; tentative D call: TRBD1 (5 bases). TRBV23-1 is reported as an ORF; its role is uncertain. V was trimmed by 5 bases and J by 5 bases, leaving 16 bases between them. CDR3 length: 14 amino acids. CDR3 nucleotides: TGCGCCAGCAGTGTAGACGGCAGGGTCGACGAGCAGTACTTC. Protein sequence: CASSVDGRVDEQYF.

This clonotype was counted a few times. The gene calls are TRBV4-3 and TRBJ2-1; 10 positions match TRBD2. The CDR3 has 18 residues. Germline-derived CDR1 and CDR2 are LGHNA and YSLEER. With V trimmed by 0 bases and J by 1 base, 6 bases remained unmatched. CDR3: CASSQESSGRTSYNEQFF. The DNA for the CDR3 is TGCGCCAGCAGCCAAGAGAGTAGCGGGAGGACTTCCTACAATGAGCAGTTCTTC.

V gene TRBV4-3 combines with J gene TRBJ2-1, with 13 bases identical to TRBD2. In germline, CDR1 is LGHNA, CDR2 YSLEER. The CDR3 covers 17 residues. J lost 2 bases, V lost 1 base, and 2 bases had no gene match. DNA of the CDR3: TGCGCCAGCAGCCAAGGGGGACTAGCGGGGACCTACAATGAGCAGTTCTTC. Encoded protein: CASSQGGLAGTYNEQFF.

The count of this clonotype is one. The chain is built from TRBV20-1 and TRBJ1-5, with TRBD1 identical over 7 bases. Germline V gene data show CDR1 as DFQATT and CDR2 as SNEGSKA (reference sequence). V shed 6 bases and J 0 bases; nucleotides not matched to a gene: 8. CDR3 length equals 15 residues. CDR3 DNA: TGCAGTGCAAACTACAGGGGCAATAGCAATCAGCCCCAGCATTTT. Its protein product is CSANYRGNSNQPQHF.